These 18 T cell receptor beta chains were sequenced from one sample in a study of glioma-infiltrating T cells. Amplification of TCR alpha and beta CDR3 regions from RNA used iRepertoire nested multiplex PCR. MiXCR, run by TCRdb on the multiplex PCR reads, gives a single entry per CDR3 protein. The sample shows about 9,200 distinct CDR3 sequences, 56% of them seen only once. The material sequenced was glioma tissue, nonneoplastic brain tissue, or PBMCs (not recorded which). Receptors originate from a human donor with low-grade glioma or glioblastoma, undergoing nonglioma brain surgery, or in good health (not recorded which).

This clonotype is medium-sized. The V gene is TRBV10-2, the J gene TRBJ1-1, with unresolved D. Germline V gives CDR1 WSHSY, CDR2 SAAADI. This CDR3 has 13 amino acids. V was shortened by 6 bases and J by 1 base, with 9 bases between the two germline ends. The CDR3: CASRNGPNTEAFF. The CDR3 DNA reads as TGCGCCAGCAGGAACGGACCGAACACTGAAGCTTTCTTT.

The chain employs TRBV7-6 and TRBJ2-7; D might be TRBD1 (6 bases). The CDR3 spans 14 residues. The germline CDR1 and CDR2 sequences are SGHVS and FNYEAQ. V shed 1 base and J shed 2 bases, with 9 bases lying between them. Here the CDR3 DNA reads TGTGCCAGCAGCTTAGAAACAGGGCCCTACGAGCAGTACTTC. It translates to CASSLETGPYEQYF.

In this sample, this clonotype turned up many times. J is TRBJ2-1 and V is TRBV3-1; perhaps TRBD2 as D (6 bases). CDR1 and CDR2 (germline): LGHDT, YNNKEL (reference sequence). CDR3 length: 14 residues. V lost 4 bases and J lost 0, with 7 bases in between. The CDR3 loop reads CASSRRGSYNEQFF. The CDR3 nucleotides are TGTGCCAGCAGCCGGAGGGGCTCCTACAATGAGCAGTTCTTC.

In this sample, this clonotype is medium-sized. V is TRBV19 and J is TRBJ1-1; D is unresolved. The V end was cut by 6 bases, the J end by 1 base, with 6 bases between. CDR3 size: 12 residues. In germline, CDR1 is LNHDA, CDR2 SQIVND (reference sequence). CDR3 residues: CASRKQNTEAFF. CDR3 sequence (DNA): TGTGCCAGTAGAAAACAGAACACTGAAGCTTTCTTT.

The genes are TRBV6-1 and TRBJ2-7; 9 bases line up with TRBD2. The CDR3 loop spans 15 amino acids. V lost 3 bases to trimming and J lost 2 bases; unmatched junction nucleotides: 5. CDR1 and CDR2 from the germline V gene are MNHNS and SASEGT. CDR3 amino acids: CASSDRSGRTYEQYF. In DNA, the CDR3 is TGTGCCAGCAGTGATCGGAGCGGGAGGACCTACGAGCAGTACTTC.

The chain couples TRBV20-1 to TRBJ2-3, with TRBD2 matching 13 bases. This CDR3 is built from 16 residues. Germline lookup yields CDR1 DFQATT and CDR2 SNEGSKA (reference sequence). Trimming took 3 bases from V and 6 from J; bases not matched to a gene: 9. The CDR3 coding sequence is TGCAGTGCTAGGTCGGGCGGGACTAGCGGGATTGATACGCAGTATTTT. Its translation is CSARSGGTSGIDTQYF.

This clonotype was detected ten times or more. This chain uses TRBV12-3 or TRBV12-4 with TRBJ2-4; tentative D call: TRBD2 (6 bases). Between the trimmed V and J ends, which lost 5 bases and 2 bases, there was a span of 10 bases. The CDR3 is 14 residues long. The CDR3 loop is CASSPTSTKNIQYF. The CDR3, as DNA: TGTGCCAGCAGTCCGACTAGTACCAAAAACATTCAGTACTTC.

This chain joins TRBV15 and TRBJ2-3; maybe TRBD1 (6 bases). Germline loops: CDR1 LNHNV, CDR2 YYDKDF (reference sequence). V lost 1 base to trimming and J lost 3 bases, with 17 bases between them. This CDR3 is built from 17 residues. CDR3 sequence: CATSRAPGAGWTDTQYF. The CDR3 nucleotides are TGTGCCACCAGCAGAGCTCCAGGGGCAGGATGGACAGATACGCAGTATTTT.

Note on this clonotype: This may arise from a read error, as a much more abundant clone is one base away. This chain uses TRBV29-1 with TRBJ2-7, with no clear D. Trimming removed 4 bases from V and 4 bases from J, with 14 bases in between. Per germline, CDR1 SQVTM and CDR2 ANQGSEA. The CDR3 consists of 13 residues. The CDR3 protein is CSVAKAREYEQYF. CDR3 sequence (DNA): TGCAGCGTTGCTAAAGCCCGCGAGTACGAGCAGTACTTC.

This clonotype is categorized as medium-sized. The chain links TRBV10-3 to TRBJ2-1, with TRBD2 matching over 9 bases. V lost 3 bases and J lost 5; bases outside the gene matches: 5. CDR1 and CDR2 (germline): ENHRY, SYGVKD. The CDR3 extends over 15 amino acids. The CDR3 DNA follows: TGTGCCATCAGTGATGGTAGCGGGAGAAACAATGAGCAGTTCTTC. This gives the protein CAISDGSGRNNEQFF.

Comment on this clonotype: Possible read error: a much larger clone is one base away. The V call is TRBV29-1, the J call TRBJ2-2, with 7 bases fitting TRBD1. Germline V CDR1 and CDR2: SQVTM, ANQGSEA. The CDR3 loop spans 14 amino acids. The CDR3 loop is CGAAGTASPGELFF. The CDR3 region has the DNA TGCGGCGCTGCCGGGACAGCTTCTCCCGGGGAGCTGTTTTTT.

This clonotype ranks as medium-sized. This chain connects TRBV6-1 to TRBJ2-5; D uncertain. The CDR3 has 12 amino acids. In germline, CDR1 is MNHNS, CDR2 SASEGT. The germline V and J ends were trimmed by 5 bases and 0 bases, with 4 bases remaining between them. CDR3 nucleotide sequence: TGTGCCAGCAGTTCCAACCAAGAGACCCAGTACTTC. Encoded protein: CASSSNQETQYF.

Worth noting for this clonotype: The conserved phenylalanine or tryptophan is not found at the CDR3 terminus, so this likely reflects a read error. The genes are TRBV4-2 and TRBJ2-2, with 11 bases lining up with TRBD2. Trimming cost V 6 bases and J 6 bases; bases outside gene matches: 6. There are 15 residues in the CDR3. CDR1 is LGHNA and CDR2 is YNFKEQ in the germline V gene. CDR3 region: CASRPLAGDAGELFL. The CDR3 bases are TGTGCCAGCAGGCCACTAGCGGGAGACGCCGGGGAGCTGTTTCTT.

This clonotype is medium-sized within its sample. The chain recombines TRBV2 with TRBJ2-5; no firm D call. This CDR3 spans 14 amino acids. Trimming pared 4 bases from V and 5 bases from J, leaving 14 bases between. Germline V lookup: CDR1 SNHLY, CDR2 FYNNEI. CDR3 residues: CASSATHATETQYF. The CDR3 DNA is TGTGCCAGCAGTGCCACACACGCCACGGAGACCCAGTACTTC.

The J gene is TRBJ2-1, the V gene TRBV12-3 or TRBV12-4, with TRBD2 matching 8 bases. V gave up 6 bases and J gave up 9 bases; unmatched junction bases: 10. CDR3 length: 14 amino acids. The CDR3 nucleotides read TGTGCCAGCAGGGGACTAGAGGGAGACGGTGAGCAGTTCTTC. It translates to CASRGLEGDGEQFF.

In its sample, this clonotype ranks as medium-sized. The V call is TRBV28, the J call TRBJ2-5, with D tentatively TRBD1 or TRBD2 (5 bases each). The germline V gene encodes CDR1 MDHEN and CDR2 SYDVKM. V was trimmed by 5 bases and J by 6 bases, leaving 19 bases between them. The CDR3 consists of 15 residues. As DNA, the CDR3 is TGTGCCAGCAGTCCTCGGGCAGCGAGGGGAAAGACCCAGTACTTC. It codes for CASSPRAARGKTQYF.

CDR3 amino acids: CSASGGTAAYNEQFF. The CDR3 bases are TGCAGTGCTAGTGGAGGGACGGCCGCCTACAATGAGCAGTTCTTC. The V call is TRBV20-1, the J call TRBJ2-1; D perhaps matches TRBD2 (6 bases). Trimming removed 3 bases from V and 2 bases from J, with 14 bases in between. Looked up from germline, CDR1 is DFQATT and CDR2 is SNEGSKA (reference sequence). The CDR3 length is 15 residues.

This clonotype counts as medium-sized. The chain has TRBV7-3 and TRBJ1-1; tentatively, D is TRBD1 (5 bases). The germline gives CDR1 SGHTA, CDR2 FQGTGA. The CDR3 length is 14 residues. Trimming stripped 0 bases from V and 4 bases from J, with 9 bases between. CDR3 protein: CASSLTGGTTEAFF. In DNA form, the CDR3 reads TGTGCCAGCAGCTTAACTGGGGGGACCACTGAAGCTTTCTTT.